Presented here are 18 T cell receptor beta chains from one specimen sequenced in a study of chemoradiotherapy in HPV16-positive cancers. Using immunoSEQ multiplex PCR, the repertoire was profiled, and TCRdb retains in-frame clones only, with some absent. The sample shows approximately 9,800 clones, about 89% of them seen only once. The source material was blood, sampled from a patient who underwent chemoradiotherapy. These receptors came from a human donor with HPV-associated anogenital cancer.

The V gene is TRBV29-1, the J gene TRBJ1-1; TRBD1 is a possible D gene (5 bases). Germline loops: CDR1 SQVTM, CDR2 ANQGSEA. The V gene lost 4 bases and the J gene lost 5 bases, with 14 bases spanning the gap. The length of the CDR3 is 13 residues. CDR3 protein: CSVVRQINTEAFF. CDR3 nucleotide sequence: TGCAGCGTTGTACGACAGATTAATACTGAAGCTTTCTTT.

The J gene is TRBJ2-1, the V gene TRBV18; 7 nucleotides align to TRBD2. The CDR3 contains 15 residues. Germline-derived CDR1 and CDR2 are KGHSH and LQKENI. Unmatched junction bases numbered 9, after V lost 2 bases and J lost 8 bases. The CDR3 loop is CASSPGEGNVHEQFF. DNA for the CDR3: TGTGCCAGCTCACCAGGGGAGGGGAACGTCCATGAGCAGTTCTTC.

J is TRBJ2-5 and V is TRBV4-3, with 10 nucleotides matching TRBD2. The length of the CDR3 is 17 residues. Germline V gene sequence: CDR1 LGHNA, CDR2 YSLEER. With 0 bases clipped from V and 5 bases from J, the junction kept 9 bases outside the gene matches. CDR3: CASSQDRERGGLETQYF. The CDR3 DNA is TGCGCCAGCAGCCAAGATCGGGAGCGGGGGGGCTTGGAGACCCAGTACTTC.

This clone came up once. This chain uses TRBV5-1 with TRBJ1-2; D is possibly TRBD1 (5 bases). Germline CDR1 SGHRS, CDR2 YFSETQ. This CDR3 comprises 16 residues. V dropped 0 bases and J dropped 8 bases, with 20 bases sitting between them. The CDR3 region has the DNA TGCGCCAGCAGCTTGGAAGCTAGTCAAGCAGGGTGGGGCTACACCTTC. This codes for CASSLEASQAGWGYTF.

CDR3 sequence reads: CASSLLAGGNTGELFF. CDR3 bases: TGTGCCAGCAGTCTACTAGCGGGGGGGAACACCGGGGAGCTGTTTTTT. The rearrangement uses TRBV6-6 and TRBJ2-2, with TRBD2 identical over 12 bases. Trimming removed 5 bases from V and 1 base from J; junction bases left unmatched: 2. There are 16 residues in the CDR3. Germline V gene sequence: CDR1 MNHNY, CDR2 SVGAGI (reference sequence).

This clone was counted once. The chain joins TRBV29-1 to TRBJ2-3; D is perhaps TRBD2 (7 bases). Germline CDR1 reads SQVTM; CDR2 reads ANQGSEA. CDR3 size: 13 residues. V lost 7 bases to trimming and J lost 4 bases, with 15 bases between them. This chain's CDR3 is CSARQAGADTQYF. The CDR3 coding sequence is TGCAGCGCCCGACAGGCGGGAGCAGATACGCAGTATTTT.

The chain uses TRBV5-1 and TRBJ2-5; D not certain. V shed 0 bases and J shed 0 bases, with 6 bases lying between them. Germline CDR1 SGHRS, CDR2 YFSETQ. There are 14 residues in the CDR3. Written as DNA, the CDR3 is TGCGCCAGCAGCTTGGACCCGAACCAAGAGACCCAGTACTTC. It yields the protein CASSLDPNQETQYF.

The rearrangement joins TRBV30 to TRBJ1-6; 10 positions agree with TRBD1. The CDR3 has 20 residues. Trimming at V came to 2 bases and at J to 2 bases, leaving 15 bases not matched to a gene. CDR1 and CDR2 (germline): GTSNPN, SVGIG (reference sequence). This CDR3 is CAWSNRPGQGTGPYNSPLHF. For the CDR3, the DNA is TGTGCCTGGAGTAACCGTCCGGGACAGGGGACAGGCCCCTATAATTCACCCCTCCACTTT.

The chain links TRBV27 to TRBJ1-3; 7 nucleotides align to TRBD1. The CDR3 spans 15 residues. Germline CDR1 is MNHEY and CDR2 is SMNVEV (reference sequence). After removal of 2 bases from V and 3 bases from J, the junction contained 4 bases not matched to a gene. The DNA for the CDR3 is TGTGCCAGCAGTTTACGAGGGGGCGGTGGAAACACCATATATTTT. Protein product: CASSLRGGGGNTIYF.

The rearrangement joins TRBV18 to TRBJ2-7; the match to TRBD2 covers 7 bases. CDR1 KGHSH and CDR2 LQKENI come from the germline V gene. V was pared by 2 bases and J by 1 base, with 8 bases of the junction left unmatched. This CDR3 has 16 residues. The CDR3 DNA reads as TGTGCCAGCTCACCAGTACTCCCGGGGGGTTCCTACGAGCAGTACTTC. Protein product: CASSPVLPGGSYEQYF.

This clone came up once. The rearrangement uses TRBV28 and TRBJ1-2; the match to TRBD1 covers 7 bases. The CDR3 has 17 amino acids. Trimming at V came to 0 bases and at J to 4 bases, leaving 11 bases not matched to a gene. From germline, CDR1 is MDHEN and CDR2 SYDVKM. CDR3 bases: TGTGCCAGCAGTTTATGGGGGGACAGCGGGAGAGGCTATGGCTACACCTTC. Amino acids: CASSLWGDSGRGYGYTF.

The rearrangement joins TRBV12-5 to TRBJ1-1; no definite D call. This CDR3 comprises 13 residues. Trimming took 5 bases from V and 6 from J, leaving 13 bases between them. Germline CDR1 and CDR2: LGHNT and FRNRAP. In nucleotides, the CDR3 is TGTGCTAGTGGTCCGCTTATGAGGGCTGAAGCTTTCTTT. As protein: CASGPLMRAEAFF.

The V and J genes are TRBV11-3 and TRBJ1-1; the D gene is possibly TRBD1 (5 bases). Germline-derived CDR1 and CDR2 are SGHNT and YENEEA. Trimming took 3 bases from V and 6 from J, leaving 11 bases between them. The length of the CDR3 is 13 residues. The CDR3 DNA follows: TGTGCCAGCAGCTTCGGGACTTATCCTGAAGCTTTCTTT. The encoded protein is CASSFGTYPEAFF.

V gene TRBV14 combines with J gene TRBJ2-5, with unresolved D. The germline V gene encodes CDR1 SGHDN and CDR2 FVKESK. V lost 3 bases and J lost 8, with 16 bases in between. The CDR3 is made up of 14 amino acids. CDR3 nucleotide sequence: TGTGCCAGCAGCCACCCAGGAGCACCTAGTACCCAGTACTTC. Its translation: CASSHPGAPSTQYF. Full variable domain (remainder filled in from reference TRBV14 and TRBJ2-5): EAGVTQFPSHSVIEKGQTVTLRCDPISGHDNLYWYRRVMGKEIKFLLHFVKESKQDESGMPNNRFLAERTGGTYSTLKVQPAELEDSGVYFCASSHPGAPSTQYFGPGTRLLVL.

CDR3 nucleotide sequence: TGTGCCAGCAGCTTGCAAGGTCAAAATAGCAATCAGCCCCAGCATTTT. Protein sequence: CASSLQGQNSNQPQHF. V and J are TRBV5-8 and TRBJ1-5; D not certain. Trimming left V 1 base short and J 0 bases short, with 11 bases between. Germline V lookup: CDR1 SGHTS, CDR2 YDEGEE. The CDR3 is 16 residues long.

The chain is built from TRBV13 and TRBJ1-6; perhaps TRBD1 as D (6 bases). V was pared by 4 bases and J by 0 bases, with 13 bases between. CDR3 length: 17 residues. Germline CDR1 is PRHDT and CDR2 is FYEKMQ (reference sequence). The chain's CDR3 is CASSSSEGDSYNSPLHF. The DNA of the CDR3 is TGTGCCAGCAGCTCAAGCGAGGGGGACTCCTATAATTCACCCCTCCACTTT.

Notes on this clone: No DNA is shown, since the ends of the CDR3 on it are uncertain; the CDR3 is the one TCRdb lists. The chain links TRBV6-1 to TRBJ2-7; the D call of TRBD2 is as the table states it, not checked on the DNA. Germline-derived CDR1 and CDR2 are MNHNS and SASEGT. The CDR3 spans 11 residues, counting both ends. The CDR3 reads CASSVAAGTYF.

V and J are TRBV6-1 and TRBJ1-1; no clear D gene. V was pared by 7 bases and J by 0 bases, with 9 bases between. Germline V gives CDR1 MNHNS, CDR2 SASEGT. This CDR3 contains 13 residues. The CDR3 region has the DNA TGTGCCAGCAAGGGTCAGATGAACACTGAAGCTTTCTTT. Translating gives CASKGQMNTEAFF.